This T cell receptor (beta chain) emerged from a study of blood T cell repertoires in COVID-19. Study information: PBMCs, B-cell-depleted T cells, or T cells were the source of the cDNA or gDNA that made up the material.

Unmatched junction bases numbered 9, after V lost 4 bases and J lost 9 bases. CDR1 is SGHNT, CDR2 YYREEE, per germline (reference sequence). The CDR3 is made up of 15 amino acids. In the original processing: Reference gene primer amplification gave estimated nucleated cell counts. TCRdb's table, derived via immunoSEQ multiplex PCR, lists solely in-frame clones and lacks some. That table supplies the V and J calls and clone size; D and trimming were determined from the DNA. This table has 200,000 to 250,000 clones, approximately 86% appearing once. Sequencing was done on a sample of peripheral blood. The rearrangement uses TRBV5-4 and TRBJ1-6; 8 nucleotides line up with TRBD1. This TCR was recovered from a woman at least 80 years old with acute or convalescent COVID-19. The CDR3 region is CASSPWTGSFSPLHF. The CDR3 DNA follows: TGTGCCAGCAGCCCCTGGACAGGGTCGTTTTCACCCCTCCACTTT.